The clone carrying this T cell receptor beta chain has just a few counts. This sample is drawn from a study of T-cell reconstitution after alpha-beta-depleted transplantation in children. Unique molecular identifiers tagged the TCRbeta library. TCRdb passed the PCR reads through MiXCR, listing each CDR3 protein once. The table records some 640,000 distinct CDR3 sequences, approximately 15% of them present only once. Source: PBMCs from the stem cell graft donor, taken from the stem cell graft. This receptor was obtained from a human donor who donated a stem cell graft to a child with acute myeloid leukemia.

For the CDR3, the DNA is TGCGCCAGCAGCGAGACAGGGGGACGGGATGAGCAGTTCTTC. It translates to CASSETGGRDEQFF. This chain uses TRBV5-1 with TRBJ2-1; TRBD1 agrees at 9 bases. The V gene end was trimmed by 4 bases and the J gene end by 8 bases; junction bases not matched to a gene: 7. Germline CDR1 is SGHRS and CDR2 is YFSETQ. CDR3 length equals 14 residues.